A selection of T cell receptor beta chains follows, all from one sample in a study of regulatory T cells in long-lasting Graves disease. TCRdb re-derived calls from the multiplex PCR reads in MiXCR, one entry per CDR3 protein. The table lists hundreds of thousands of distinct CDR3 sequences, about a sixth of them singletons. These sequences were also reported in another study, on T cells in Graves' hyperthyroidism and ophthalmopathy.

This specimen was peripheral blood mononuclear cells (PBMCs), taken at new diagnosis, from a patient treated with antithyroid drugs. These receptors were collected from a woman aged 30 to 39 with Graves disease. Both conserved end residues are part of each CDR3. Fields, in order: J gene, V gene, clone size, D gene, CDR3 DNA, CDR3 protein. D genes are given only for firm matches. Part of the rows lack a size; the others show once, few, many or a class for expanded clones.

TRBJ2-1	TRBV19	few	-	TGTGCCAGTAGTATAGTTAATGGCGGGAAATACAATGAGCAGTTCTTC	CASSIVNGGKYNEQFF
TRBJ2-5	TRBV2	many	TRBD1	TGTGCCAGCAGGGACGGAACAGGGGGCCGGGAGACCCAGTACTTC	CASRDGTGGRETQYF
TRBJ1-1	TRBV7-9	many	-	TGTGCCAGCAGCTTAGGATCTGCCAACATGAACACTGAAGCTTTCTTT	CASSLGSANMNTEAFF
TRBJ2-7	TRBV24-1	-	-	TGTGCCACCAGTGATTCGGACAACTACGAGCAGTACTTC	CATSDSDNYEQYF
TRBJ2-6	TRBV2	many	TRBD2	TGTGCCAGCAGGGAACTGGGAGGGGTTGGTAGAACTGGGGCCAACGTCCTGACTTTC	CASRELGGVGRTGANVLTF
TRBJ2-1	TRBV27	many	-	TGTGCCAGCAGTTCAGCTACCTCCTTGGGCGATGAGCAGTTCTTC	CASSSATSLGDEQFF
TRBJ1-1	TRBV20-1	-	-	TGCAGTGCTCGGCGGGGAGGTGGCACTGAAGCTTTCTTT	CSARRGGGTEAFF
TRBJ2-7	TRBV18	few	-	TGTGCCAGCAGTTATCTACCAAAACAGGGCGAGCAGTACTTC	CASSYLPKQGEQYF
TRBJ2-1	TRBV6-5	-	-	TGTGCCAGCAGTTACTCTAGTCAAAGCTCCTACAATGAGCAGTTCTTC	CASSYSSQSSYNEQFF
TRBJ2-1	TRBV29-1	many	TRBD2	TGCAGCGTTGAGGGACGGGGAGGGACTAGCGGCTACAATGAGCAGTTCTTC	CSVEGRGGTSGYNEQFF
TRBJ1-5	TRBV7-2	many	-	TGTGCCAGCAGCCAACAGGGACCGGGTTTGGGTCAGCCCCAGCATTTT	CASSQQGPGLGQPQHF
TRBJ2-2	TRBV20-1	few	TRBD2	TGCAGTGCTCGGGTTCCTAGCGGGAGTATGAACACCGGGGAGCTGTTTTTT	CSARVPSGSMNTGELFF
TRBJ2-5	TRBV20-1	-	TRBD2	TGCAGTGCTAGTTCCCCACTAGCGAGTGAAGAGACCCAGTACTTC	CSASSPLASEETQYF
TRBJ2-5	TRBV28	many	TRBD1	TGTGCCAGCAGTTTTCCGAGGACAGGGAGGAGGGAGACCCAGTACTTC	CASSFPRTGRRETQYF
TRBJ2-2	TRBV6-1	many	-	TGTGCCAGCAAGTCCAACACCGGGGAGCTGTTTTTT	CASKSNTGELFF
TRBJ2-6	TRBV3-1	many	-	TGTGCCAGCAGCCAAGAAAGCGATATTCGAGCCAACGTCCTGACTTTC	CASSQESDIRANVLTF
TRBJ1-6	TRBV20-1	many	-	TGCAGTGCTAGAGTACACTCTGGCCTCAATAATTCACCCCTCCACTTT	CSARVHSGLNNSPLHF
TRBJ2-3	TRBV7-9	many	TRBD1	TGTGCCAGCAGCTTAGCGTGGACAGGAACCATCACAGATACGCAGTATTTT	CASSLAWTGTITDTQYF
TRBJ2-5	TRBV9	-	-	TGTGCCAGCAGCGAAGAGGGAACTTTCGGGGAGACCCAGTACTTC	CASSEEGTFGETQYF
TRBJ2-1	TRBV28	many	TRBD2	TGTGCCAGCAGTTTTTCTAGCGGGTCCTACAATGAGCAGTTCTTC	CASSFSSGSYNEQFF
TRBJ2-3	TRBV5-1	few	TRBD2	TGCGCCAGCAGCTTTAACGGGGGGTACACAGATACGCAGTATTTT	CASSFNGGYTDTQYF
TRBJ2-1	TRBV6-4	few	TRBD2	TGTGCCAGCAGTGACTCGGGGGGGTCCGAGCAGTTCTTC	CASSDSGGSEQFF
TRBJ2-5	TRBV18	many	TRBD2	TGTGCCAGCTCACCACTTTTGCAGCGGGGCCCCCAAGAGACCCAGTACTTC	CASSPLLQRGPQETQYF
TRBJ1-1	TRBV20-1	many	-	TGCAGTGCTGGCAAAGCACAGAACACTGAAGCTTTCTTT	CSAGKAQNTEAFF
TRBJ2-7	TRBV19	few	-	TGTGCCAGTAGTAGGACGACACAATCCTACGAGCAGTACTTC	CASSRTTQSYEQYF
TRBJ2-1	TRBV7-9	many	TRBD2	TGTGCCAGCAGCTTAAGAAGCGGGAGAGGTGGATATGAGCAGTTCTTC	CASSLRSGRGGYEQFF
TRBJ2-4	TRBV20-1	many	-	TGCAGTGCTATCCGACCGCCCGGGGACATTCAGTACTTC	CSAIRPPGDIQYF
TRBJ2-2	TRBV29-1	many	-	TGCAGCGTCCTCCCCAGGGGAACCGGGGAGCTGTTTTTT	CSVLPRGTGELFF
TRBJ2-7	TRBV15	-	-	TGTGCCACCAGCAGCTTGACGACAGCCGAGCAGTACTTC	CATSSLTTAEQYF
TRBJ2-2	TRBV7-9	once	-	TGTGCCAGCACCTCGCGGGCAGCGAACACCGGGGAGCTGTTTTTT	CASTSRAANTGELFF
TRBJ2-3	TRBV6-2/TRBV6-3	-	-	TGTGCCAGCAAAGCAGGCACAGATACGCAGTATTTT	CASKAGTDTQYF
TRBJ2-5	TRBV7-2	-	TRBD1	TGTGCCAGCAGCTTATCGTGGGCCGTGACAGGGGATTCGGAGGAGACCCAGTACTTC	CASSLSWAVTGDSEETQYF
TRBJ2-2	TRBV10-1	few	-	TGCGCCGGCGGGGCGGGCGGGGAGCTGTTTTTT	CAGGAGGELFF
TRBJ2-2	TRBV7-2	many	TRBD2	TGTGCCAGCAGCCCATTTCGCGGGAGGGCGAACACCGGGGAGCTGTTTTTT	CASSPFRGRANTGELFF
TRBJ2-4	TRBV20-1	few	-	TGCAGTGCTAGAGATCTAGACAGGACGAAAAACATTCAGTACTTC	CSARDLDRTKNIQYF
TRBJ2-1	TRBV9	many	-	TGTGCCAGCACGGGTGGCGCCGACTACAATGAGCAGTTCTTC	CASTGGADYNEQFF
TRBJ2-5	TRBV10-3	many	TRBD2	TGTGCCATCAGTGAATTCCCTAGCGGCCAAGAGACCCAGTACTTC	CAISEFPSGQETQYF
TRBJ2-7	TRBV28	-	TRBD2	TGTGCCAGCAGTACCTCGTTGACTAGCTCCGAACCCTACGAGCAGTACTTC	CASSTSLTSSEPYEQYF
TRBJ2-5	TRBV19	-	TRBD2	TGTGCCAGTAGTAAGGGACTAGCGGGAGAAGAAGAGACCCAGTACTTC	CASSKGLAGEEETQYF
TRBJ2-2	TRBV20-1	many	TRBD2	TGCAGTGCAGCTGTGAGCGGGAGAGAAACCGGGGAGCTGTTTTTT	CSAAVSGRETGELFF
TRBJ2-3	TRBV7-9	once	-	TGTGCCAGCCGGCAGGGGGGATTGGATACGCAGTATTTT	CASRQGGLDTQYF
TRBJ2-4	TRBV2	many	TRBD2	TGTGCCAGCAGTTTTACCGGGACTAGCGGGAGAGGGGCCAAAAACATTCAGTACTTC	CASSFTGTSGRGAKNIQYF
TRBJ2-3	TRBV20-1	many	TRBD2	TGCAGTGCTAGCCAATTAGGTGGGACTAGCGGGTCTCTCAGGACGCAGTATTTT	CSASQLGGTSGSLRTQYF
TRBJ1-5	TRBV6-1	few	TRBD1	TGTGCCAGCAGTCGACAGGGAGGTTACCAGCCCCAGCATTTT	CASSRQGGYQPQHF